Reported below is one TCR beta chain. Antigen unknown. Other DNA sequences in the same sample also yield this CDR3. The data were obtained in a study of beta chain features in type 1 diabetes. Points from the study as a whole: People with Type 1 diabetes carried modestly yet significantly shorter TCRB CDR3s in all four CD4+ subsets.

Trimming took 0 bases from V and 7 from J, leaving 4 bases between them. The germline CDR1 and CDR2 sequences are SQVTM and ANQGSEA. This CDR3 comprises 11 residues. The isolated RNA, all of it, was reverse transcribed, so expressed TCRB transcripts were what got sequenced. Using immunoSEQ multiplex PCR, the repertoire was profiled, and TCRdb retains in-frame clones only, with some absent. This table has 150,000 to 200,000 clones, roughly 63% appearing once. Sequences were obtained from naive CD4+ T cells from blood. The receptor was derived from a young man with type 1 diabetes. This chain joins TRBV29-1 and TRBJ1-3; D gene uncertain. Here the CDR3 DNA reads TGCAGCGTTGAAGAGGGGAACACCATATATTTT. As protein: CSVEEGNTIYF.